This T cell receptor beta chain was documented in a study of radiotherapy plus CTLA-4 blockade in lung cancer listed by TCRdb under 2018. Context from the whole study: Objective responses were observed in 18% of enrolled patients, and disease control was achieved in about 32%.

The study tested focal radiation therapy combined with CTLA-4 blockade (ipilimumab) in patients with chemo-refractory metastatic non-small-cell lung cancer. As for this clone: The specificity of this receptor is unknown. No base qualities exist here, and no much larger clone lies one base off it.

General conclusions and limits of the study: After treatment with radiotherapy and ipilimumab, TCR clones that originated in tumors expanded in peripheral blood. The strongest predictors of response were reported to be early dynamic shifts in blood T cell clones along with a rise in serum interferon-beta following radiation.

The library was prepared using the immunoSEQ multiplex PCR assay. TCRdb mirrors the immuneACCESS table, restricted to in-frame sequences. Some clones are absent from its copies; in checked studies, under half trace to an unresolved V gene, and the reason for the others is unknown. In all, the sample holds around 80,000 clones, and nearly 75% of those were seen once. The ten largest account for more than 7.5% of the sample. The clonotype comes from a human donor with non-small cell lung cancer whose response to radiotherapy plus ipilimumab could not be evaluated. Sequenced here: peripheral blood, sampled from a patient treated with radiotherapy plus ipilimumab.

Here the CDR3 is given as CASPLVNTEAFF. At the DNA level, the sequence is TGTGCCAGCCCCCTTGTCAACACTGAAGCTTTCTTT. This chain joins TRBV18 to TRBJ1-1; the D gene assignment is ambiguous. Inclusive of the bounding cysteine and phenylalanine, the CDR3 is 12 residues long. The entry retains the CDR3 DNA only, 36 bases that are in frame from base 1. As encoded in the germline V gene, CDR1 is KGHSH while CDR2 is LQKENI. V loses 8 bases, J loses 2 bases, and the germline ends lie 9 bases apart.